What follows are 4 T cell receptor beta chains derived from one specimen sequenced in a study of OX40 agonist ivuxolimab in advanced cancers. Here immunoSEQ multiplex PCR was the method, and the copy in TCRdb shows in-frame clones only, minus some. The sample consists of about 41,000 clones, about 91% of them appearing once. Sequencing used CD4+ or CD8+ T cells sorted from blood, obtained in a trial of the OX40 agonist ivuxolimab. These receptors were collected from an adult with an advanced solid tumor such as melanoma, head and neck, liver or kidney cancer.

The J gene is TRBJ2-7, the V gene TRBV5-1; 10 positions match TRBD1. CDR1 and CDR2 (germline): SGHRS, YFSETQ. This CDR3 is built from 17 residues. Germline trimming cut 5 bases from V and 3 bases from J; bases unmatched to any gene: 14. The CDR3 sequence: CASRVTGGTRGIYEQYF. CDR3 nucleotides: TGCGCCAGCAGGGTGACAGGGGGCACGAGGGGAATCTACGAGCAGTACTTC.

The rearrangement joins TRBV27 to TRBJ1-4; D unclear. Germline CDR1 is MNHEY and CDR2 is SMNVEV (reference sequence). V gave up 5 bases and J gave up 7 bases, with 11 bases separating them. The CDR3 extends over 13 amino acids. The CDR3 spells CASSPGDGEKLFF. The CDR3 region has the DNA TGTGCCAGCAGTCCTGGGGATGGTGAAAAACTGTTTTTT. The variable domain in full, completed from reference TRBV27 and TRBJ1-4, reads EAQVTQNPRYLITVTGKKLTVTCSQNMNHEYMSWYRQDPGLGLRQIYYSMNVEVTDKGDVPEGYKVSRKEKRNFPLILESPSPNQTSLYFCASSPGDGEKLFFGSGTQLSVL.

This chain links TRBV6-1 with TRBJ2-1, with a weak D call TRBD2 (6 bases). V lost 10 bases and J lost 1, with 17 bases in between. The germline gives CDR1 MNHNS, CDR2 SASEGT. This CDR3 spans 15 amino acids. CDR3 sequence: CATRGLKDSYNEQFF. The CDR3 DNA sequence: TGTGCCACCCGGGGACTGAAGGATTCCTACAATGAGCAGTTCTTC.

This clone turned up a few times. The V call is TRBV28, the J call TRBJ1-1; maybe TRBD1 (6 bases). This CDR3 is built from 14 residues. Germline assignment: CDR1 MDHEN and CDR2 SYDVKM. Trimming removed 5 bases from V and 1 base from J, with 11 bases in between. In DNA form, the CDR3 reads TGTGCCAGCAGTCGCAGGGGTCCGAACACTGAAGCTTTCTTT. Amino acids: CASSRRGPNTEAFF.